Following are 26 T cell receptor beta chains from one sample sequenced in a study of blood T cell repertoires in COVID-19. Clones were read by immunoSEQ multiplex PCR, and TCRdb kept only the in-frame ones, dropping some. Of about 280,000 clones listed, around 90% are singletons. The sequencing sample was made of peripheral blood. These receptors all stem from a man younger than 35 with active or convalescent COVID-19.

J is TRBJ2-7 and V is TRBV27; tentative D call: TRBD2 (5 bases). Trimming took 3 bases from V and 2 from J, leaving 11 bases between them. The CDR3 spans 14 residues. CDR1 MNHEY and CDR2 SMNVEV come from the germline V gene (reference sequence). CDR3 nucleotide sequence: TGTGCCAGCAGTTTTCACGGGAAGGCCTACGAGCAGTACTTC. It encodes CASSFHGKAYEQYF.

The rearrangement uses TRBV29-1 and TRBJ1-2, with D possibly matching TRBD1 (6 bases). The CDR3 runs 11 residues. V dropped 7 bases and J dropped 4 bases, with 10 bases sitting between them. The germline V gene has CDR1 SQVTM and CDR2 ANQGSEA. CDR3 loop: CSAQGTYGYTF. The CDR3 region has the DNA TGCAGCGCCCAGGGGACCTATGGCTACACCTTC.

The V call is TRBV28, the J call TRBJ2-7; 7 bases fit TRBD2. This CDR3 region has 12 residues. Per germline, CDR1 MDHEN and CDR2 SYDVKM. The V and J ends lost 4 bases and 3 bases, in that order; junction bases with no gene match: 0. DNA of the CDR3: TGTGCCAGCAGTTCGGGGGGCTACGAGCAGTACTTC. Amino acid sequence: CASSSGGYEQYF.

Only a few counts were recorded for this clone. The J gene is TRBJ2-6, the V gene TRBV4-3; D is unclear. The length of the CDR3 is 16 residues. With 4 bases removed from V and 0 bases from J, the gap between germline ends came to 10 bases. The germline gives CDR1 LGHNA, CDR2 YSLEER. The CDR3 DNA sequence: TGCGCCAGCAGCCGTGGGCCCCGCTCTGGGGCCAACGTCCTGACTTTC. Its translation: CASSRGPRSGANVLTF.

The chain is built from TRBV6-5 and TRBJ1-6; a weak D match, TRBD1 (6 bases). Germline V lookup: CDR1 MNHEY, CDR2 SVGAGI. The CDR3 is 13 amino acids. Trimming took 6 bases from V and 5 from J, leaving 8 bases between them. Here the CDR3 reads CASRGADNSPLHF. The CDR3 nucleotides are TGTGCCAGCAGGGGGGCGGATAATTCACCCCTCCACTTT.

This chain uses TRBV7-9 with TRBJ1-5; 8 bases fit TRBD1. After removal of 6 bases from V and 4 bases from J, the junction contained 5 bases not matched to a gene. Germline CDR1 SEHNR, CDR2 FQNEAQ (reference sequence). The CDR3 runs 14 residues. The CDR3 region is CASSRTGLNQPQHF. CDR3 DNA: TGTGCCAGCAGTCGGACAGGGTTGAATCAGCCCCAGCATTTT.

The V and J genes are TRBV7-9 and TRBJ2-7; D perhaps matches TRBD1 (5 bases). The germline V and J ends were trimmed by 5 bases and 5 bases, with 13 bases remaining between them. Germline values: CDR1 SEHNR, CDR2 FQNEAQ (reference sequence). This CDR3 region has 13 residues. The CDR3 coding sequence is TGTGCCAGCAGCCCAGGGTTTTCCCACGAGCAGTACTTC. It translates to CASSPGFSHEQYF.

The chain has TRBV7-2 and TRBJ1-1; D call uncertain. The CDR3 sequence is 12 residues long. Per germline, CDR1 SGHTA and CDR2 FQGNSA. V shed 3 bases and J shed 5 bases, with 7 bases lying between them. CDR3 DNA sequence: TGTGCCAGCAGCTTCACGGGAACTGAAGCTTTCTTT. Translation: CASSFTGTEAFF.

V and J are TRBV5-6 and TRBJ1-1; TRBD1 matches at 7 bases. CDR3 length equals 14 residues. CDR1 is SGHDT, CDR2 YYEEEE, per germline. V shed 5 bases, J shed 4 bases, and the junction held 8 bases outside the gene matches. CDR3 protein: CASRVQGSGTEAFF. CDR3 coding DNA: TGTGCCAGCAGAGTACAGGGGTCGGGCACTGAAGCTTTCTTT.

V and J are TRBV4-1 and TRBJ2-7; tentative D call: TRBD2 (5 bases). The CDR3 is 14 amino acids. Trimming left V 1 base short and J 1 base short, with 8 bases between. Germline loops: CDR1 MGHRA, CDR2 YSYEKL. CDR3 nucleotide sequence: TGCGCCAGCAGCCAAGGCCTAGCTTCCTACGAGCAGTACTTC. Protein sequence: CASSQGLASYEQYF.

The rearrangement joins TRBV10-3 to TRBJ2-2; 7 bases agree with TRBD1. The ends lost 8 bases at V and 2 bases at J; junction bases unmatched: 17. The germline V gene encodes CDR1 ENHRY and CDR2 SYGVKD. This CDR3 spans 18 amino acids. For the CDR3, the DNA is TGTGCCATCCTCCTGGGGGCCCGGGACAGTATTAACACCGGGGAGCTGTTTTTT. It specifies CAILLGARDSINTGELFF.

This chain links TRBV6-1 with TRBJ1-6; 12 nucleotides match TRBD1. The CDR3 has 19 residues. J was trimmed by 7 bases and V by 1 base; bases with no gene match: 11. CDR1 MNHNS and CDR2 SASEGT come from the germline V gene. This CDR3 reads CASSEGLRDRGPRNSPLHF. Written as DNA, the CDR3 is TGTGCCAGCAGTGAAGGGTTGCGGGACAGGGGGCCAAGGAATTCACCCCTCCACTTT.

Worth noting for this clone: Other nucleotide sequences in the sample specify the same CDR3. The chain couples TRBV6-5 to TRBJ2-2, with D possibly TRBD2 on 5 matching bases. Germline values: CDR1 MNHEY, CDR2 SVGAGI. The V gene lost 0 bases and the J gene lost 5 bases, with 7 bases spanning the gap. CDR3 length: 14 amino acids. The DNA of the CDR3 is TGTGCCAGCAGTTACTCGAGAGGGACCGGGGAGCTGTTTTTT. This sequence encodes CASSYSRGTGELFF.

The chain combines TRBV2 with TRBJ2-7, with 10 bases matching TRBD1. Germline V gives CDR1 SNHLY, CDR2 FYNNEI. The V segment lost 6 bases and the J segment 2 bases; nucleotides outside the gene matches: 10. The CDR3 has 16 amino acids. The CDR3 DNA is TGTGCCAGCAGACCGACAGGGGGCTTGACCCCCTACGAGCAGTACTTC. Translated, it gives CASRPTGGLTPYEQYF. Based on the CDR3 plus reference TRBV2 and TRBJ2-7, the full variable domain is EPEVTQTPSHQVTQMGQEVILRCVPISNHLYFYWYRQILGQKVEFLVSFYNNEISEKSEIFDDQFSVERPDGSNFTLKIRSTKLEDSAMYFCASRPTGGLTPYEQYFGPGTRLTVT.

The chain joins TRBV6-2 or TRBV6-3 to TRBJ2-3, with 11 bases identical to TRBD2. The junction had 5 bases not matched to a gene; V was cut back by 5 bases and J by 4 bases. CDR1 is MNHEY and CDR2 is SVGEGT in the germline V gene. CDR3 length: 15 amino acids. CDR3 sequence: CASSRTSGGSDTQYF. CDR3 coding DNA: TGTGCCAGCAGTCGAACTAGCGGGGGCTCAGATACGCAGTATTTT.

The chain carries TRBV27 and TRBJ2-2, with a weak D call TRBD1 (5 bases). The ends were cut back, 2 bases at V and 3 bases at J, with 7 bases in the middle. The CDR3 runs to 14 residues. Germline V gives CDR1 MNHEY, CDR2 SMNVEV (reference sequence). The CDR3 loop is CASSLAGYTGELFF. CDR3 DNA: TGTGCCAGCAGTTTAGCAGGGTACACCGGGGAGCTGTTTTTT.

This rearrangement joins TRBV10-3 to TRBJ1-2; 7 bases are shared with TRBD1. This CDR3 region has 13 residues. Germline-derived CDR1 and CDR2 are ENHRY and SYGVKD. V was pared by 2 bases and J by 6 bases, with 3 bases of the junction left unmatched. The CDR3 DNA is TGTGCCATCAGTGAGGACAGGGTGGATGGCTACACCTTC. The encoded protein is CAISEDRVDGYTF.

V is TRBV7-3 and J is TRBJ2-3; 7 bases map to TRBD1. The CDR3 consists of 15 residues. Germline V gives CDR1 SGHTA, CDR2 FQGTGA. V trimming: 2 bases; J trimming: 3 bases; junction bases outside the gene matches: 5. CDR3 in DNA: TGTGCCAGCAGCTTAGTAGGGGGCGTGACAGATACGCAGTATTTT. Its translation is CASSLVGGVTDTQYF.

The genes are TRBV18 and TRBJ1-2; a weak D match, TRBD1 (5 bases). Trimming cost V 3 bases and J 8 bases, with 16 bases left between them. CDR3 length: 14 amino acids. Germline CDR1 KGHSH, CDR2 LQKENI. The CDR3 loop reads CASSPLNAGKGYTF. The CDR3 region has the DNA TGTGCCAGCTCACCGTTAAATGCAGGGAAGGGCTACACCTTC.

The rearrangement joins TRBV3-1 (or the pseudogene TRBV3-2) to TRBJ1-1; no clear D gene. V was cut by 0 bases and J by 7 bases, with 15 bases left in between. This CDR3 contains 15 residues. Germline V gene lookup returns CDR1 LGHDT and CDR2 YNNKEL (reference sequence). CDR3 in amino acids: CASSQEMWHGGEAFF. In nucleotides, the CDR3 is TGTGCCAGCAGCCAAGAAATGTGGCATGGAGGTGAAGCTTTCTTT.

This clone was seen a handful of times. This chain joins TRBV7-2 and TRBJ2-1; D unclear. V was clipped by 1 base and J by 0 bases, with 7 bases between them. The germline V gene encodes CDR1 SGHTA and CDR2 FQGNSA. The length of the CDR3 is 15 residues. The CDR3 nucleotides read TGTGCCAGCAGCTTAGAACTTAGCTCCTACAATGAGCAGTTCTTC. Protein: CASSLELSSYNEQFF. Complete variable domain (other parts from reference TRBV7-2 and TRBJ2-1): GAGVSQSPSNKVTEKGKDVELRCDPISGHTALYWYRQSLGQGLEFLIYFQGNSAPDKSGLPSDRFSAERTGGSVSTLTIQRTQQEDSAVYLCASSLELSSYNEQFFGPGTRLTVL.

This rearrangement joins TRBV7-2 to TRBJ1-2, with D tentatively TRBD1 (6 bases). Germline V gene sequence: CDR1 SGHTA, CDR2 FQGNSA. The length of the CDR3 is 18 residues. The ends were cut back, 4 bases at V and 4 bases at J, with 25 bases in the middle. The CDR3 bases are TGTGCCAGCAGCTCCCCCGGCAACTTGGGAGACAGGTTCTATGGCTACACCTTC. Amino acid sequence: CASSSPGNLGDRFYGYTF.

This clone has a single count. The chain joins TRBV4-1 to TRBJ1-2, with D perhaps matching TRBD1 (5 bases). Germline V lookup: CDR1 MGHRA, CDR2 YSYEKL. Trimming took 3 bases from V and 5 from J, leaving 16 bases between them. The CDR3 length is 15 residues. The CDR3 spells CASSHVRVSSYGYTF. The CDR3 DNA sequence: TGCGCCAGCAGCCATGTCAGGGTATCGAGTTATGGCTACACCTTC.

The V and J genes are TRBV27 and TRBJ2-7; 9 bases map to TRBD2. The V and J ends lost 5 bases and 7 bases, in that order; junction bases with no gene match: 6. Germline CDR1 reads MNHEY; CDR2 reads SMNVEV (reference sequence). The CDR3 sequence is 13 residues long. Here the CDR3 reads CASSLGLAQEQYF. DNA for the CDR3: TGTGCCAGCAGTCTCGGACTAGCGCAAGAGCAGTACTTC.

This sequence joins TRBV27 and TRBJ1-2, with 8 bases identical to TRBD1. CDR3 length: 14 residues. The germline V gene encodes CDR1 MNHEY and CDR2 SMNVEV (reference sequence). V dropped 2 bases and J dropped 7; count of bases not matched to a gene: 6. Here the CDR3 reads CASSLLDRGTGYTF. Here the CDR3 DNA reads TGTGCCAGCAGTTTACTAGACAGGGGCACTGGCTACACCTTC.

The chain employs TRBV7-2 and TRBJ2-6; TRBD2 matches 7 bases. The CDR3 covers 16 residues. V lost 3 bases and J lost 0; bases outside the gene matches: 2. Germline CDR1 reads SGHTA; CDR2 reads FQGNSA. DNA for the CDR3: TGTGCCAGCAGCTTGGGGGGGAGCTCTGGGGCCAACGTCCTGACTTTC. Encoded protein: CASSLGGSSGANVLTF.